Sequencing of this T cell receptor beta chain was carried out in a study of identifying expanded T cells in peripheral blood. There are 14 residues in the CDR3. The V end was cut by 5 bases, the J end by 4 bases, with 12 bases between. Germline V gene lookup returns CDR1 LNHDA and CDR2 SQIVND (reference sequence). This table comes from immunoSEQ multiplex PCR, and its TCRdb copy is limited to in-frame clones, with some not included. The table shows about 58,000 clones, with about four fifths occurring only once. The receptor was derived from a person aged 18 to 75 in good health. This chain joins TRBV19 and TRBJ1-3; TRBD1 might be the D (6 bases). The specimen was blood. CDR3: CASSVGTPGNTIYF. CDR3 coding DNA: TGTGCCAGTAGTGTCGGGACACCGGGAAACACCATATATTTT. The full variable domain, with the rest looked up from reference TRBV19 and TRBJ1-3, is DGGITQSPKYLFRKEGQNVTLSCEQNLNHDAMYWYRQDPGQGLRLIYYSQIVNDFQKGDIAEGYSVSREKKESFPLTVTSAQKNPTAFYLCASSVGTPGNTIYFGEGSWLTVV.